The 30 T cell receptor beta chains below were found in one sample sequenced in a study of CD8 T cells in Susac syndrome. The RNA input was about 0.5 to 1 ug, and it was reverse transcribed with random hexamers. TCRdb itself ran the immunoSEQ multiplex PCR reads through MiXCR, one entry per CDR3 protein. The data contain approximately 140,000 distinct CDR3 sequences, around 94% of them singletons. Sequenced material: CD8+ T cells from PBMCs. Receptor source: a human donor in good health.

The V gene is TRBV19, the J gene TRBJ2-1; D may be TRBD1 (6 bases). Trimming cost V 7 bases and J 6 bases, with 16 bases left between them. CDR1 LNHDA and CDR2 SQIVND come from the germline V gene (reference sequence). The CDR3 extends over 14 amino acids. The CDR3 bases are TGTGCCAGTAAACCTTCCACAGGGACCAATGAGCAGTTCTTC. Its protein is CASKPSTGTNEQFF.

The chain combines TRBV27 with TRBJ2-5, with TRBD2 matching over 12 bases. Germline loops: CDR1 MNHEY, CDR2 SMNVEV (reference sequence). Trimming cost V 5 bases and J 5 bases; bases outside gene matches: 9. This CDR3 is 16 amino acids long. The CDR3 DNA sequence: TGTGCCAGCAGTCTAGGACTAGCGGGGTTGGGGGAGACCCAGTACTTC. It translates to CASSLGLAGLGETQYF.

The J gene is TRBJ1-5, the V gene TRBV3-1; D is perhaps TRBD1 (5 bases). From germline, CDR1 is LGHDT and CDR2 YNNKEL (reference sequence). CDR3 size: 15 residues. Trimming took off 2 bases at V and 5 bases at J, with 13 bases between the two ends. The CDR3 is CASSQKVGEDQPQHF. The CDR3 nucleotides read TGTGCCAGCAGCCAAAAAGTGGGGGAAGATCAGCCCCAGCATTTT.

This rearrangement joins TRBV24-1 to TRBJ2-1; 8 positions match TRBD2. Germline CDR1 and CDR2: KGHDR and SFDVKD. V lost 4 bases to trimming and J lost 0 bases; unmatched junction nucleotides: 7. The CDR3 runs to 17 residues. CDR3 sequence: CATSDPLLADSYNEQFF. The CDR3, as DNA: TGTGCCACCAGTGACCCTCTACTAGCGGACTCCTACAATGAGCAGTTCTTC.

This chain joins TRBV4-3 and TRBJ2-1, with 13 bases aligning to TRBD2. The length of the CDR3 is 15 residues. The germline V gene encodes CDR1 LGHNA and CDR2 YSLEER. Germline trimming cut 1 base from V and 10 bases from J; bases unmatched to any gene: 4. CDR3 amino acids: CASSQGPTSGREQFF. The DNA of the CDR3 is TGCGCCAGCAGCCAAGGGCCGACTAGCGGGAGGGAGCAGTTCTTC.

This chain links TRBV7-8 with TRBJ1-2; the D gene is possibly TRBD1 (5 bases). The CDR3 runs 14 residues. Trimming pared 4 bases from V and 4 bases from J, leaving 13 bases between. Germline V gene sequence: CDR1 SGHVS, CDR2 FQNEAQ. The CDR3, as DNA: TGTGCCAGCAGCTCAGGGAGTGGGAGCTATGGCTACACCTTC. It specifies CASSSGSGSYGYTF.

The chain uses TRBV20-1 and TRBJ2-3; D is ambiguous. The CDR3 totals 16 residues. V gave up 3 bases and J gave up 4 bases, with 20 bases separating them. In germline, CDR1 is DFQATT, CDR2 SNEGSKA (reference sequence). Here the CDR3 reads CSASTVADVAPDTQYF. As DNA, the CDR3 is TGCAGTGCTAGCACGGTTGCCGACGTGGCCCCAGATACGCAGTATTTT.

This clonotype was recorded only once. The CDR3 bases are TGCGCCAGCAGCTTCCAGGGTGTTATCAACGAGCAGTACTTC. Its protein product is CASSFQGVINEQYF. This rearrangement joins TRBV5-1 to TRBJ2-7; the D gene is possibly TRBD1 (5 bases). The ends were cut back, 2 bases at V and 5 bases at J, with 14 bases in the middle. The CDR3 is made up of 14 amino acids. The germline V gene has CDR1 SGHRS and CDR2 YFSETQ.

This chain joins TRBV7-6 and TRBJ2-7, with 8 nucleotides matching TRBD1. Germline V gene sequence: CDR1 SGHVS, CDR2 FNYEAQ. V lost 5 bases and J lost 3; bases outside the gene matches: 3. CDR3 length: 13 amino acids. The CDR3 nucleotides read TGTGCCAGCAGCATAGGGACAGGCTACGAGCAGTACTTC. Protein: CASSIGTGYEQYF.

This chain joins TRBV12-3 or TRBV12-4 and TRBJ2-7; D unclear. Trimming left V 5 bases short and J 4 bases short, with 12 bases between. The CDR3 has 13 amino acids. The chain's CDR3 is CASSPRTAYEQYF. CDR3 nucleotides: TGTGCCAGCAGTCCCAGGACGGCATACGAGCAGTACTTC.

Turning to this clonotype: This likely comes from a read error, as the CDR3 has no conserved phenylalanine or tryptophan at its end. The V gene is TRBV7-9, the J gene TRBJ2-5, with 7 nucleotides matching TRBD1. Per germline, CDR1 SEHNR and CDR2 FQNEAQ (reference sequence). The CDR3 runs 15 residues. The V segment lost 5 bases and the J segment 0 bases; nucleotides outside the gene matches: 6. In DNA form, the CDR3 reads TGTGCCAGCAGCGGCGACAGGGCAAACCAAGAGACCCAGTACCTC. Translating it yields CASSGDRANQETQYL.

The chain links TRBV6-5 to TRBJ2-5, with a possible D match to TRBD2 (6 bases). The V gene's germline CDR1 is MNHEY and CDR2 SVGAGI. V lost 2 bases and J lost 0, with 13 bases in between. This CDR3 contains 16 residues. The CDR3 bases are TGTGCCAGCAGTTACGGACGGGGACTCGACCAAGAGACCCAGTACTTC. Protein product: CASSYGRGLDQETQYF.

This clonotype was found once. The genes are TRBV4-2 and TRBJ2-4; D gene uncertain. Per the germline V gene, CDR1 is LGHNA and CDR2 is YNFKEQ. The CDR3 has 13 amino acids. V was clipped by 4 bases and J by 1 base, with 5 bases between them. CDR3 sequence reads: CASSPEAKNIQYF. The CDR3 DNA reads TGTGCCAGCAGCCCGGAGGCCAAAAACATTCAGTACTTC.

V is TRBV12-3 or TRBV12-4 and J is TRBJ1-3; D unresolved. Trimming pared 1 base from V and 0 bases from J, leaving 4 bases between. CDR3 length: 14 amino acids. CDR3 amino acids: CASSLGVSGNTIYF. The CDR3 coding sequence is TGTGCCAGCAGTTTAGGAGTCTCTGGAAACACCATATATTTT.

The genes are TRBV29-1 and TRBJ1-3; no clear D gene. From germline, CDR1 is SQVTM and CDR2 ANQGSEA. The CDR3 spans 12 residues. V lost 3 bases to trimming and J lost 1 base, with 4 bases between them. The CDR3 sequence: CSVEVSGNTIYF. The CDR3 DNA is TGCAGCGTTGAGGTTTCTGGAAACACCATATATTTT.

CDR3 nucleotides: TGCAGCGTTGGTACAGGGGACGTTTCGGAAGCTTTCTTT. Protein: CSVGTGDVSEAFF. The gene calls are TRBV29-1 and TRBJ1-1; TRBD1 matches 7 bases. In germline, CDR1 is SQVTM, CDR2 ANQGSEA. CDR3 size: 13 residues. V lost 4 bases to trimming and J lost 8 bases; unmatched junction nucleotides: 10.

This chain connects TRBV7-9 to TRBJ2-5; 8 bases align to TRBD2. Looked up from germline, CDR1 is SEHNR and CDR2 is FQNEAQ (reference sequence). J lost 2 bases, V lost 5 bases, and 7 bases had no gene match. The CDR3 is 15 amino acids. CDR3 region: CASSVRGLGQETQYF. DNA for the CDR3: TGTGCCAGCAGCGTTAGGGGACTAGGACAAGAGACCCAGTACTTC.

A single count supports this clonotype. CDR3 sequence: CASSSRTSGTYPTDTQYF. The CDR3 DNA reads as TGTGCCAGCAGTTCCCGGACTAGCGGGACTTATCCCACAGATACGCAGTATTTT. The chain couples TRBV27 to TRBJ2-3, with TRBD2 matching over 12 bases. The CDR3 totals 18 residues. Unmatched junction bases numbered 10, after V lost 4 bases and J lost 2 bases. Germline-derived CDR1 and CDR2 are MNHEY and SMNVEV (reference sequence).

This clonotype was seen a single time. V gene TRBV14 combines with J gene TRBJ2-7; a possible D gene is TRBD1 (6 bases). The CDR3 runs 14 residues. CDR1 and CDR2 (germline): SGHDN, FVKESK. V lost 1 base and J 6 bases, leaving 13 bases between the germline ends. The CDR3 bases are TGTGCCAGCAGCCAAGCTGGGCAGGGGTTCGAGCAGTACTTC. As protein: CASSQAGQGFEQYF.

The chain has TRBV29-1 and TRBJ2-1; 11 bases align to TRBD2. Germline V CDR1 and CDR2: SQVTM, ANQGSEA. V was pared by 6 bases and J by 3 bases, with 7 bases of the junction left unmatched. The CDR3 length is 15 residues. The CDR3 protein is CSVLGLAELYNEQFF. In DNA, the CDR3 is TGCAGCGTCCTGGGACTAGCGGAACTCTACAATGAGCAGTTCTTC.

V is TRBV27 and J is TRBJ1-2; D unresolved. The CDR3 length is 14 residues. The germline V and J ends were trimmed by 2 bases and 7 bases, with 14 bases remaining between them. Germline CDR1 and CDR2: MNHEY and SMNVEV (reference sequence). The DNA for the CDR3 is TGTGCCAGCAGTTTAAGGAGTGTCATGGGTGGCTACACCTTC. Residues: CASSLRSVMGGYTF.

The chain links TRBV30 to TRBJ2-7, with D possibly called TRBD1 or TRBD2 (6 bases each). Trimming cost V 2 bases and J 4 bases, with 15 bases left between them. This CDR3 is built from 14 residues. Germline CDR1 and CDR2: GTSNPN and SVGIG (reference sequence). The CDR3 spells CAWSIGGLSYEQYF. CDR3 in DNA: TGTGCCTGGAGTATAGGGGGGCTAAGTTACGAGCAGTACTTC.

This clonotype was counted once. The chain's CDR3 is CASSQDRRQRGLLYNEQFF. In nucleotides, the CDR3 is TGTGCCAGCAGCCAAGATCGAAGGCAGCGGGGGCTGCTTTACAATGAGCAGTTCTTC. The chain carries TRBV3-1 and TRBJ2-1, with 8 bases aligning to TRBD2. Trimming cost V 0 bases and J 4 bases; bases outside gene matches: 14. Looked up from germline, CDR1 is LGHDT and CDR2 is YNNKEL (reference sequence). The CDR3 consists of 19 residues.

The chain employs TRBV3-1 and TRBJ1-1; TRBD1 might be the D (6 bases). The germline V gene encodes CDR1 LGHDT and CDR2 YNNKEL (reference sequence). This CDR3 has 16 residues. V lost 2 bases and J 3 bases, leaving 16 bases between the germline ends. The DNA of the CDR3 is TGTGCCAGCAGCCAACTTCCAGGGGATCCACACACTGAAGCTTTCTTT. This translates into CASSQLPGDPHTEAFF.

The CDR3, as DNA: TGTGCCAGCAGCTTAGGCGGGAGCGGGCAAGAGACCCAGTACTTC. It codes for CASSLGGSGQETQYF. The V gene is TRBV5-6, the J gene TRBJ2-5; 7 bases are shared with TRBD2. The CDR3 runs 15 residues. The germline V gene has CDR1 SGHDT and CDR2 YYEEEE. Trimming cost V 2 bases and J 2 bases; bases outside gene matches: 6.

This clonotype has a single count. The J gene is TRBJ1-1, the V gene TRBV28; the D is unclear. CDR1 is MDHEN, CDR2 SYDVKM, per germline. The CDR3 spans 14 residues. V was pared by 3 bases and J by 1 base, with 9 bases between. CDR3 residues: CASSFGAGNTEAFF. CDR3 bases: TGTGCCAGCAGTTTTGGCGCGGGGAACACTGAAGCTTTCTTT.

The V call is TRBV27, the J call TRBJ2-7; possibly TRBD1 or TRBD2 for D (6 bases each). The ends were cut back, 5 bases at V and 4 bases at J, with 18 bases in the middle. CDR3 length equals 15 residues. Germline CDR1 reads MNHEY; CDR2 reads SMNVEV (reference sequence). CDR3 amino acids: CASSTSGGGLYEQYF. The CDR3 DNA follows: TGTGCCAGCAGTACCTCCGGGGGCGGGCTGTACGAGCAGTACTTC.

The CDR3 here is CASKDRGRETQYF. CDR3 in DNA: TGTGCCAGCAAGGACAGGGGGAGGGAGACCCAGTACTTC. V and J are TRBV2 and TRBJ2-5, with 10 bases lining up with TRBD1. CDR1 SNHLY and CDR2 FYNNEI come from the germline V gene. This CDR3 has 13 amino acids. The V gene end was trimmed by 7 bases and the J gene end by 5 bases; junction bases not matched to a gene: 4.

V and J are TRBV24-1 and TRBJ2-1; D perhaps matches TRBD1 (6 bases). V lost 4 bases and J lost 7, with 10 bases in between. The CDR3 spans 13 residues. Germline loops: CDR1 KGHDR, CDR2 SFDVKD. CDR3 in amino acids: CATSEQGGNEQFF. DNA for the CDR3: TGTGCCACCAGTGAACAGGGTGGTAATGAGCAGTTCTTC.

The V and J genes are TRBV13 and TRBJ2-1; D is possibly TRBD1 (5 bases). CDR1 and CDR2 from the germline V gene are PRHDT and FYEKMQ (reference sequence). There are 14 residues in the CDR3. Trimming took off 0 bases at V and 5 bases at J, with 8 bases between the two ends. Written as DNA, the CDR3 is TGTGCCAGCAGCTTAGGGACAGACGACAATGAGCAGTTCTTC. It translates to CASSLGTDDNEQFF.